The clone carrying this TCR beta chain was observed a handful of times. The data derive from a study of blood T cell repertoires in COVID-19. Looking at the study overall: COVID-19 samples from acute and convalescent phases originated in the United States, Italy and Spain. Nucleic acid was either cDNA or gDNA, and it came from T cells, B-cell-depleted T cells, or PBMCs.

TCRdb's table, derived via immunoSEQ multiplex PCR, lists solely in-frame clones and lacks some. This repertoire shows about 350,000 clones, around 87% found once; its top ten account for roughly 5.3%. Study members were between about 18 and 90 years old and lived in over 20 US regions. Symptom resolution, clearance, or two negative PCRs marked the recovered donors of Cohort 3. The material sequenced was PBMCs or T cells enriched from blood (not recorded which). This receptor was taken from a woman aged 30 to 39 who had recovered from COVID-19.

CDR3 in amino acids: CASSASFGAFPGYTF. CDR3 in DNA: TGTGCCAGCAGCGCGTCATTCGGAGCATTCCCTGGCTACACCTTC. The chain is built from TRBV9 and TRBJ1-2; D unresolved. The CDR3 is 15 amino acids. V was shortened by 3 bases and J by 7 bases, with 19 bases between the two germline ends. Germline lookup yields CDR1 SGDLS and CDR2 YYNGEE.